This T cell receptor (beta chain) was obtained from a study of shared clonotypes between healthy human individuals. Across the whole study: Each donor had three CD4 naive, three CD4 memory, two CD8 naive and one CD8 memory plate. Study results and limitations: Generation probabilities of non-shared clonotypes were lower (relative to those shared by all four donors).

Points on this clone: Its antigen is unidentified.

An approximately 200 ng quantity of DNA, approximately 29,000 T cell genomes, went into the sorted-subset replicate PCRs. Original processing notes: Filtering of immunoSEQ junctional sequences could not match full-length read filtering. The data were produced by immunoSEQ multiplex PCR, yet TCRdb's version contains in-frame clones alone and is incomplete. The V and J calls and the clone size are those of that table, but D and trimming were determined from the DNA. The data contain approximately 2.3 million clones, 80% to 95% of them singletons. This sequence was found in a man younger than 35 in good health. Some clones in this sample may be carry-over from other donors' samples. The sequencing sample was made of naive CD4+ T cells from PBMCs. Subset given: CD45RA+ positively selected.

CDR3 sequence reads: CASSPTEGSGYTF. CDR3 nucleotides: TGTGCCAGCAGCCCGACAGAAGGCAGTGGCTACACCTTC. This chain links TRBV11-2 with TRBJ1-2; D might be TRBD1 (5 bases). The CDR3 is 13 residues long. V gave up 5 bases and J gave up 7 bases, with 14 bases separating them. The germline CDR1 and CDR2 sequences are SGHAT and FQNNGV.